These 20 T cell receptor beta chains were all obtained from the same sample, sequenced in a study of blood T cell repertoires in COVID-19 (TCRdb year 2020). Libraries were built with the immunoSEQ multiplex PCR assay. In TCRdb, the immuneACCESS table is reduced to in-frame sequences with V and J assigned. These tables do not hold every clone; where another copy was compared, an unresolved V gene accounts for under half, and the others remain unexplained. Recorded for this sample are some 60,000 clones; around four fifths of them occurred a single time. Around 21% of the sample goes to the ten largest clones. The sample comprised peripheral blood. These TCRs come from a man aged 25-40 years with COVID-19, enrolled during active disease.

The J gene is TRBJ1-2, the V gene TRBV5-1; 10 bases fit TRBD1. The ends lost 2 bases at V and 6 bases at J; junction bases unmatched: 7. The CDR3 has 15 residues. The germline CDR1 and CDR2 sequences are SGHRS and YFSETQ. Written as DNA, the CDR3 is TGCGCCAGCAGCTTAGGACAGGGGGGTTTACATGGCTACACCTTC. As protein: CASSLGQGGLHGYTF.

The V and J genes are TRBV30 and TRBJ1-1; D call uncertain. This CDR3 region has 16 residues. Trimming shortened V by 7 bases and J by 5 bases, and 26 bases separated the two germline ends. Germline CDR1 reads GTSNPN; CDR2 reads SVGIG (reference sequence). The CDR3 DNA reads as TGTGCCTATGAGACGGGTCCGGGCCAGGAGGGAACTGAAGCTTTCTTT. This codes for CAYETGPGQEGTEAFF.

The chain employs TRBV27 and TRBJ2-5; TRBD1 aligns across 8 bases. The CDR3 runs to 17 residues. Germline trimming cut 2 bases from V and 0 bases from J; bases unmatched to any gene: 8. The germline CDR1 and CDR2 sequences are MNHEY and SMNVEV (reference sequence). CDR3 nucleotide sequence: TGTGCCAGCAGTTTAAGGGGGACAGGATTCGACCAAGAGACCCAGTACTTC. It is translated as CASSLRGTGFDQETQYF.

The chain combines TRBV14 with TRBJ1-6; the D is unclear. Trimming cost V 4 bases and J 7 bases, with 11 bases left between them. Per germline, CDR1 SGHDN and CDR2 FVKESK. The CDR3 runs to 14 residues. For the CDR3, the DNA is TGTGCCAGCAGCCGGACGGGATCCAATTCACCCCTCCACTTT. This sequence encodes CASSRTGSNSPLHF.

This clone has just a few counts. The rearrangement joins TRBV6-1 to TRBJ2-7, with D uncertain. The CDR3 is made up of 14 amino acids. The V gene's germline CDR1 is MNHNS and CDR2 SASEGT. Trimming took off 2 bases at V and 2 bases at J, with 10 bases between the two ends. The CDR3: CASSESFATYEQYF. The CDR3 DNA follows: TGTGCCAGCAGTGAAAGTTTCGCGACCTACGAGCAGTACTTC.

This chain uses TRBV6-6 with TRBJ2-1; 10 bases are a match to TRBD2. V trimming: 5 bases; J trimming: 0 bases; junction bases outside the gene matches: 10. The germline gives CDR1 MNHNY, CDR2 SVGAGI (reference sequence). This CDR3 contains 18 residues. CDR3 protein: CASSRGLAVSSSYNEQFF. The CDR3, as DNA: TGTGCCAGCAGTCGCGGACTAGCGGTATCGAGCTCCTACAATGAGCAGTTCTTC.

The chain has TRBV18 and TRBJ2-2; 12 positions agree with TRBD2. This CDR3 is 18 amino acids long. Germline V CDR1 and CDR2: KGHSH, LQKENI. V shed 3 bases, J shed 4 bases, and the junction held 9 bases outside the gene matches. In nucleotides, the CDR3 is TGTGCCAGCTCACCCCCGAACCTAGCGGGGGGGCGCACCGGGGAGCTGTTTTTT. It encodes CASSPPNLAGGRTGELFF.

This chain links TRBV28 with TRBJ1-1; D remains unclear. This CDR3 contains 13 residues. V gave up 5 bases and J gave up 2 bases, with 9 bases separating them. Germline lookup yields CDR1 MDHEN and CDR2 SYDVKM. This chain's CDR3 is CASSPPKNTEAFF. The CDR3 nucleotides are TGTGCCAGCAGTCCCCCTAAAAACACTGAAGCTTTCTTT.

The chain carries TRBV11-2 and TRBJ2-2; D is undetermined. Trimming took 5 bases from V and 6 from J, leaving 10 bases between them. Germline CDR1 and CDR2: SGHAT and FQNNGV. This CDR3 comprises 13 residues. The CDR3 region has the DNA TGTGCCAGCAGCCCGAGGCCTGCCGGGGAGCTGTTTTTT. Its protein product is CASSPRPAGELFF.

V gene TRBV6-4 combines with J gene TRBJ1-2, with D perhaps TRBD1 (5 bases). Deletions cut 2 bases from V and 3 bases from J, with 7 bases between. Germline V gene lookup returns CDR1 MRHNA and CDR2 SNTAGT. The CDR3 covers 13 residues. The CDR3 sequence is CASSDGRDYGYTF. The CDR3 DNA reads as TGTGCCAGCAGTGACGGCAGGGACTATGGCTACACCTTC.

The CDR3 nucleotides read TGTGCCAGCATTAGGAGGGAATTGGATTCACCCCTCCACTTT. Encoded protein: CASIRRELDSPLHF. The chain uses TRBV28 and TRBJ1-6; no clear D. This CDR3 spans 14 amino acids. Deletions cut 7 bases from V and 8 bases from J, with 15 bases between. In germline, CDR1 is MDHEN, CDR2 SYDVKM.

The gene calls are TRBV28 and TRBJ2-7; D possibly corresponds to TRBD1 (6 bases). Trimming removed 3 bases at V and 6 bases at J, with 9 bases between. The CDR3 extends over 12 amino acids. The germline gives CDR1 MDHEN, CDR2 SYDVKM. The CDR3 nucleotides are TGTGCCAGCAGTTTTGGGACATTCGAGCAGTACTTC. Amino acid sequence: CASSFGTFEQYF.

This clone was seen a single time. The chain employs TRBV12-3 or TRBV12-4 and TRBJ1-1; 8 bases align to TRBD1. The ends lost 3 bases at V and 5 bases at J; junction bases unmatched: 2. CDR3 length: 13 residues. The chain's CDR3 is CASSFGQGTEAFF. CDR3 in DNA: TGTGCCAGCAGTTTCGGACAGGGAACTGAAGCTTTCTTT.

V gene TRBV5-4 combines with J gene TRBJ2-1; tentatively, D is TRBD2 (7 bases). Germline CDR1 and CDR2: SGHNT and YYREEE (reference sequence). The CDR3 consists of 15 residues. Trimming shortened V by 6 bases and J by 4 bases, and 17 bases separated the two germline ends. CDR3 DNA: TGTGCCAGCACAGCCGTGGGGGGGCCATACAATGAGCAGTTCTTC. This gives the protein CASTAVGGPYNEQFF.

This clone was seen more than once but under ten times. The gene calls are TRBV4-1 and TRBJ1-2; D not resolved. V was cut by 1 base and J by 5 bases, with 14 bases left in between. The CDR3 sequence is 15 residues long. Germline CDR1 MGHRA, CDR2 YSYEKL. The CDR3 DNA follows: TGCGCCAGCAGCCAAGTACCTCGGGGTAGGTATGGCTACACCTTC. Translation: CASSQVPRGRYGYTF.

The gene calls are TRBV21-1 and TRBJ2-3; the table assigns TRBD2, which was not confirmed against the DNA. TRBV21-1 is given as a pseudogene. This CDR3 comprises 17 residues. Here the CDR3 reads CASSEKRTSAGTDTQYF. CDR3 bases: TGTGCCAGCAGCGAAAAACGGACTAGCGCAGGCACAGATACGCAGTATTTT.

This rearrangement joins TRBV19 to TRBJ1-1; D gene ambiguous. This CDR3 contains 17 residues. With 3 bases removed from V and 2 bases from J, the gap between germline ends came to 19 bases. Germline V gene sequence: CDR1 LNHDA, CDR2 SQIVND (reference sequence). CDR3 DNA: TGTGCCAGTAGTATTTTTTTGGTGCTTTCAGGTAACACTGAAGCTTTCTTT. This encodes CASSIFLVLSGNTEAFF.

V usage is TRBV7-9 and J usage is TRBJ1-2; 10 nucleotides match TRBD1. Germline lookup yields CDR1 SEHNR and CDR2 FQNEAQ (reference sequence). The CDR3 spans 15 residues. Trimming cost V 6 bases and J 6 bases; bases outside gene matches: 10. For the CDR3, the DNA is TGTGCCAGCAGTAGTCGGGACAGGGGCATTAATGGCTACACCTTC. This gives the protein CASSSRDRGINGYTF.

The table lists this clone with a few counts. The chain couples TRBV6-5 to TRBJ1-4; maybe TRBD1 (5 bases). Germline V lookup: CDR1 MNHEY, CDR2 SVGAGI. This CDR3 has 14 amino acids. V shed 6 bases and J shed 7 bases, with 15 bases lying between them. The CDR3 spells CASSQRDWGEKLFF. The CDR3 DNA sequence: TGTGCCAGCAGCCAACGGGACTGGGGTGAAAAACTGTTTTTT.

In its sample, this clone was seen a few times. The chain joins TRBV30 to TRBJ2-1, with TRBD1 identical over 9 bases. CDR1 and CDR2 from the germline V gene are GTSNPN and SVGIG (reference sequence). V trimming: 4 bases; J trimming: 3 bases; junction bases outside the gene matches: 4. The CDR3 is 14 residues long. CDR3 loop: CAWTSTGGYNEQFF. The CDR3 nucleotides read TGTGCCTGGACTTCGACAGGGGGCTACAATGAGCAGTTCTTC.